This TCR beta chain was profiled in a study of cytomegalovirus exposure and HLA in healthy donors. Worth noting for this clone: Antigen unknown.

The PCR employed 60 Vbeta primers together with 13 Jbeta primers. Sequenced by immunoSEQ multiplex PCR; TCRdb stores in-frame clones only, minus some. This sample carries under 150,000 clones, more than 75% of them seen once, and the ten largest clones take around 5.9%. Trimming at V came to 7 bases and at J to 1 base, leaving 3 bases not matched to a gene. The CDR3 consists of 13 residues. From germline, CDR1 is SNHLY and CDR2 FYNNEI. General observations from the study: Under in vitro conditions, three CMV-associated chains were confirmed as specific for CMV antigens.

This sequence was found in a middle-aged woman in good health and CMV-seropositive. V is TRBV2 and J is TRBJ1-1; 7 positions match TRBD1. The source material was PBMCs. CDR3 in DNA: TGTGCCAGCAAGGACAGGCGGAACACTGAAGCTTTCTTT. This encodes CASKDRRNTEAFF.